The 24 T cell receptor beta chains below come from one sample, sequenced in a study of blood T cell repertoires in COVID-19. Repertoires were generated with immunoSEQ multiplex PCR, while TCRdb's copy carries only in-frame clones and drops some. This table holds fewer than 75,000 clones, roughly nine tenths found once. Material: peripheral blood. The receptors shown here come from an elderly man with acute or convalescent COVID-19.

The J gene is TRBJ1-4, the V gene TRBV30; 8 bases are shared with TRBD1. The germline gives CDR1 GTSNPN, CDR2 SVGIG (reference sequence). Trimming removed 2 bases from V and 7 bases from J; junction bases left unmatched: 9. CDR3 length: 15 amino acids. CDR3 in amino acids: CAWSPVRGRVEKLFF. DNA for the CDR3: TGTGCCTGGAGTCCTGTCAGGGGGCGGGTTGAAAAACTGTTTTTT.

V usage is TRBV7-8 and J usage is TRBJ2-7, with 7 bases fitting TRBD1. V lost 5 bases and J lost 3; bases outside the gene matches: 7. CDR1 SGHVS and CDR2 FQNEAQ come from the germline V gene. The length of the CDR3 is 14 residues. The CDR3 DNA follows: TGTGCCAGCAGCCCCCGGGACAGAGACTACGAGCAGTACTTC. It yields the protein CASSPRDRDYEQYF.

The V and J genes are TRBV5-4 and TRBJ2-7; perhaps TRBD2 as D (6 bases). This CDR3 comprises 14 residues. Germline V gene lookup returns CDR1 SGHNT and CDR2 YYREEE (reference sequence). V was pared by 3 bases and J by 0 bases, with 10 bases between. The CDR3 protein is CASSWDWSSYEQYF. CDR3 DNA: TGTGCCAGCAGCTGGGACTGGAGCTCCTACGAGCAGTACTTC. The complete variable domain, with remaining parts taken from reference TRBV5-4 and TRBJ2-7, reads ETGVTQSPTHLIKTRGQQVTLRCSSQSGHNTVSWYQQALGQGPQFIFQYYREEENGRGNFPPRFSGLQFPNYSSELNVNALELDDSALYLCASSWDWSSYEQYFGPGTRLTVT.

The chain has TRBV30 and TRBJ1-4; TRBD1 is a possible D gene (6 bases). CDR3 length equals 14 residues. Germline V gives CDR1 GTSNPN, CDR2 SVGIG (reference sequence). V was shortened by 2 bases and J by 0 bases, with 7 bases between the two germline ends. CDR3 nucleotides: TGTGCCTGGAGTTCAGGGGCAACTAATGAAAAACTGTTTTTT. Translation: CAWSSGATNEKLFF.

The chain joins TRBV6-2 or TRBV6-3 to TRBJ2-3; 9 bases map to TRBD2. With V trimmed by 2 bases and J by 2 bases, 8 bases remained unmatched. The length of the CDR3 is 17 residues. From germline, CDR1 is MNHEY and CDR2 SVGEGT. This CDR3 reads CASSYGGSGGYTDTQYF. CDR3 nucleotides: TGTGCCAGCAGTTACGGGGGTAGCGGGGGATACACAGATACGCAGTATTTT.

This clone was counted a few times. The genes are TRBV30 and TRBJ1-1; D unresolved. This CDR3 spans 13 amino acids. Trimming cost V 1 base and J 5 bases, with 11 bases left between them. CDR1 is GTSNPN, CDR2 SVGIG, per germline (reference sequence). The CDR3 loop is CAWSEQDGTEAFF. The CDR3 DNA sequence: TGTGCCTGGAGTGAGCAGGATGGGACTGAAGCTTTCTTT.

This clone was seen a single time. The chain is built from TRBV14 and TRBJ1-2; the D is unclear. The germline CDR1 and CDR2 sequences are SGHDN and FVKESK. The V and J ends lost 4 bases and 5 bases respectively, with 11 bases between them. The CDR3 totals 13 residues. In DNA, the CDR3 is TGTGCCAGCAGCCCTACCACCGTTTATGGCTACACCTTC. Translated, it gives CASSPTTVYGYTF.

The genes are TRBV10-3 and TRBJ2-5; D may be TRBD2 (5 bases). This CDR3 region has 17 residues. Germline V lookup: CDR1 ENHRY, CDR2 SYGVKD. Trimming cost V 0 bases and J 0 bases, with 14 bases left between them. CDR3 DNA sequence: TGTGCCATCAGTGAGTCCACGGCGGGCGAGTACCAAGAGACCCAGTACTTC. Amino acid sequence: CAISESTAGEYQETQYF.

The chain uses TRBV18 and TRBJ1-1, with 9 bases that match TRBD1. The germline CDR1 and CDR2 sequences are KGHSH and LQKENI. CDR3 size: 17 residues. The V segment lost 3 bases and the J segment 1 base; nucleotides outside the gene matches: 9. The CDR3 DNA sequence: TGTGCCAGCTCACCGCCGGGACAGGGTAACGGGAACACTGAAGCTTTCTTT. It yields the protein CASSPPGQGNGNTEAFF. Looking up the rest from reference TRBV18 and TRBJ1-1 gives the full variable domain: NAGVMQNPRHLVRRRGQEARLRCSPMKGHSHVYWYRQLPEEGLKFMVYLQKENIIDESGMPKERFSAEFPKEGPSILRIQQVVRGDSAAYFCASSPPGQGNGNTEAFFGQGTRLTVV.

The chain couples TRBV1 to TRBJ2-1; no DNA check was done on the table's D call, TRBD2. TRBV1 is assigned pseudogene status. This CDR3 contains 17 residues. As DNA, the CDR3 is TGCACCAGCAGCCGGGGACTAGCGGGAAGCTCCTACAATGAGCAGTTCTTC. It specifies CTSSRGLAGSSYNEQFF.

The gene calls are TRBV30 and TRBJ2-7, with D unresolved. Trimming stripped 0 bases from V and 2 bases from J, with 14 bases between. The CDR3 length is 15 residues. Germline CDR1 reads GTSNPN; CDR2 reads SVGIG (reference sequence). The CDR3 loop reads CAWSVGGGSAYEQYF. The CDR3 DNA reads TGTGCCTGGAGTGTCGGTGGCGGTTCGGCCTACGAGCAGTACTTC.

This clone was found once. CDR3 nucleotides: TGTGCCAGCAGTTTTACAGAAAACTATGGCTACACCTTC. It codes for CASSFTENYGYTF. The chain couples TRBV27 to TRBJ1-2; D is ambiguous. Trimming removed 3 bases at V and 2 bases at J, with 7 bases between. Per germline, CDR1 MNHEY and CDR2 SMNVEV (reference sequence). The CDR3 extends over 13 amino acids.

The J gene is TRBJ1-6, the V gene TRBV5-1; perhaps TRBD1 as D (5 bases). V lost 0 bases and J 4 bases, leaving 11 bases between the germline ends. Germline V gene data show CDR1 as SGHRS and CDR2 as YFSETQ. The CDR3 has 16 residues. The CDR3 loop reads CASSLAGGAYNSPLHF. Here the CDR3 DNA reads TGCGCCAGCAGCTTGGCCGGGGGTGCATATAATTCACCCCTCCACTTT.

This chain links TRBV2 with TRBJ1-2; 9 bases match TRBD1. Germline values: CDR1 SNHLY, CDR2 FYNNEI. Trimming at V came to 6 bases and at J to 2 bases, leaving 4 bases not matched to a gene. This CDR3 has 14 residues. CDR3 bases: TGTGCCAGCAGGCCCGGACAGGGGAACTATGGCTACACCTTC. It is translated as CASRPGQGNYGYTF.

The V and J genes are TRBV30 and TRBJ2-3; D is unclear. The CDR3 length is 12 residues. Germline V lookup: CDR1 GTSNPN, CDR2 SVGIG (reference sequence). The V end was cut by 2 bases, the J end by 7 bases, with 10 bases between. For the CDR3, the DNA is TGTGCCTGGAGTAGCCCCCCGAATACGCAGTATTTT. As protein: CAWSSPPNTQYF.

The chain carries TRBV7-2 and TRBJ1-2; 7 nucleotides align to TRBD1. CDR1 is SGHTA and CDR2 is FQGNSA in the germline V gene. V shed 4 bases, J shed 4 bases, and the junction held 9 bases outside the gene matches. CDR3 length: 15 residues. CDR3 residues: CASSSTGPFGYGYTF. CDR3 nucleotides: TGTGCCAGCAGCTCGACAGGGCCCTTTGGCTATGGCTACACCTTC.

The chain combines TRBV7-2 with TRBJ1-2; TRBD1 aligns across 10 bases. The germline gives CDR1 SGHTA, CDR2 FQGNSA. This CDR3 has 14 residues. Losses at the gene ends were 4 bases for V and 8 bases for J; bases not matched to a gene: 7. The DNA for the CDR3 is TGTGCCAGCAGCTCCTTCGGGACAGGGGACGGCTACACCTTC. Its protein product is CASSSFGTGDGYTF.

For the CDR3, the DNA is TGCAGTGCTAGTCCCGCCCCAGCGGGGGCCTACGAGCAGTACTTC. Amino acid sequence: CSASPAPAGAYEQYF. The chain employs TRBV20-1 and TRBJ2-7, with 8 bases lining up with TRBD2. V was clipped by 3 bases and J by 2 bases; unmatched bases: 9. This CDR3 comprises 15 residues. Germline-derived CDR1 and CDR2 are DFQATT and SNEGSKA (reference sequence).

V gene TRBV2 combines with J gene TRBJ2-5; 7 positions match TRBD2. Trimming took 4 bases from V and 5 from J; bases not matched to a gene: 4. From germline, CDR1 is SNHLY and CDR2 FYNNEI. The CDR3 is made up of 13 amino acids. The CDR3 DNA is TGTGCCAGCAGTGCCCGGGGGGACGAGACCCAGTACTTC. Amino acids: CASSARGDETQYF. Full variable domain (missing parts from reference TRBV2 and TRBJ2-5): EPEVTQTPSHQVTQMGQEVILRCVPISNHLYFYWYRQILGQKVEFLVSFYNNEISEKSEIFDDQFSVERPDGSNFTLKIRSTKLEDSAMYFCASSARGDETQYFGPGTRLLVL.

This chain uses TRBV12-5 with TRBJ1-5; 11 nucleotides match TRBD1. Germline CDR1 reads LGHNT; CDR2 reads FRNRAP. Trimming cost V 5 bases and J 8 bases; bases outside gene matches: 5. The CDR3 consists of 14 residues. The CDR3 DNA sequence: TGTGCTAGTGGTCTCGGGACAGGGGGTGAGCCCCAGCATTTT. It encodes CASGLGTGGEPQHF.

J is TRBJ1-2 and V is TRBV7-9, with unresolved D. The CDR3 has 13 amino acids. Per the germline V gene, CDR1 is SEHNR and CDR2 is FQNEAQ (reference sequence). V lost 1 base and J 12 bases, leaving 15 bases between the germline ends. CDR3: CASSLDPVPENTF. CDR3 in DNA: TGTGCCAGCAGCTTAGACCCTGTCCCCGAGAACACCTTC.

This sequence joins TRBV6-1 and TRBJ2-1; D is perhaps TRBD1 (6 bases). Germline V gene lookup returns CDR1 MNHNS and CDR2 SASEGT. V dropped 0 bases and J dropped 3 bases, with 9 bases sitting between them. The CDR3 spans 15 residues. CDR3: CASSEATTGYNEQFF. CDR3 in DNA: TGTGCCAGCAGTGAAGCGACGACAGGCTACAATGAGCAGTTCTTC.

The chain couples TRBV23-1 to TRBJ2-2, with D maybe TRBD2 (5 bases). TRBV23-1 is an open reading frame, and its role is uncertain. The CDR3 consists of 16 residues. Trimming removed 7 bases at V and 7 bases at J, with 22 bases between. The DNA for the CDR3 is TGCGCCAGCACTTACATGGCGAGGAGGCGGATCGGGGAGCTGTTTTTT. Amino acids: CASTYMARRRIGELFF.

The V and J genes are TRBV7-9 and TRBJ1-4, with D unclear. The CDR3 runs 12 residues. With 2 bases removed from V and 8 bases from J, the gap between germline ends came to 6 bases. Germline values: CDR1 SEHNR, CDR2 FQNEAQ (reference sequence). In DNA form, the CDR3 reads TGTGCCAGCAGCTTAAACGAGGAAAAACTGTTTTTT. Translating gives CASSLNEEKLFF.